These 32 T cell receptor beta chains originate from one sample sequenced in a study of T cell responses to AZD1222 COVID-19 vaccine. Measured with immunoSEQ multiplex PCR; TCRdb has only the in-frame clones, and not every one. Among 100,000 to 150,000 clones listed, around 90% were seen once. Sequencing was performed on peripheral blood, taken on day 0 of AZD1222 vaccination. These TCRs come from an adult in good health.

This clone appeared once. The V gene is TRBV9, the J gene TRBJ2-1; D is unresolved. The V and J ends lost 3 bases and 7 bases respectively, with 17 bases between them. The CDR3 contains 15 residues. Germline CDR1 SGDLS, CDR2 YYNGEE. The CDR3 nucleotides are TGTGCCAGCAGCGCCTCGGCGGAGTGGTGGAATGAGCAGTTCTTC. It specifies CASSASAEWWNEQFF.

The rearrangement uses TRBV12-3 or TRBV12-4 and TRBJ2-7, with D tentatively TRBD2 (7 bases). The CDR3 runs to 12 residues. Trimming pared 3 bases from V and 9 bases from J, leaving 12 bases between. CDR3 bases: TGTGCCAGCAGTTTTCGGGGGGCGGTGCAGTACTTC. Protein sequence: CASSFRGAVQYF.

The CDR3 loop is CASSVVAGPATGELFF. In nucleotides, the CDR3 is TGTGCCAGCAGCGTAGTGGCCGGGCCCGCCACCGGGGAGCTGTTTTTT. The rearrangement uses TRBV9 and TRBJ2-2; D gene unclear. The V and J ends lost 0 bases and 4 bases respectively, with 13 bases between them. The CDR3 runs 16 residues. CDR1 is SGDLS, CDR2 YYNGEE, per germline.

Here the CDR3 reads CASSQDRAVNYGYTF. CDR3 nucleotides: TGCGCCAGCAGCCAAGATCGGGCAGTTAACTATGGCTACACCTTC. V gene TRBV4-1 combines with J gene TRBJ1-2; D not resolved. CDR3 length: 15 residues. V was shortened by 0 bases and J by 1 base, with 9 bases between the two germline ends. Germline CDR1 MGHRA, CDR2 YSYEKL.

This clone showed up just once. J is TRBJ1-4 and V is TRBV7-9; 7 nucleotides line up with TRBD1. Germline assignment: CDR1 SEHNR and CDR2 FQNEAQ (reference sequence). Trimming took 6 bases from V and 4 from J; bases not matched to a gene: 5. This CDR3 has 14 residues. The CDR3 DNA reads as TGTGCCAGCAGTTCACAGGGGTTTAATGAAAAACTGTTTTTT. Its protein product is CASSSQGFNEKLFF. Drawing the rest from reference TRBV7-9 and TRBJ1-4, the complete variable domain is DTGVSQNPRHKITKRGQNVTFRCDPISEHNRLYWYRQTLGQGPEFLTYFQNEAQLEKSRLLSDRFSAERPKGSFSTLEIQRTEQGDSAMYLCASSSQGFNEKLFFGSGTQLSVL.

The V call is TRBV6-5, the J call TRBJ2-3; 7 bases agree with TRBD1. This CDR3 is built from 14 residues. Trimming removed 5 bases from V and 2 bases from J; junction bases left unmatched: 4. Germline V gene lookup returns CDR1 MNHEY and CDR2 SVGAGI. The CDR3 nucleotides are TGTGCCAGCAGTCGACAGGGTTACACAGATACGCAGTATTTT. This gives the protein CASSRQGYTDTQYF.

This clone came up a few times. The genes are TRBV12-3 or TRBV12-4 and TRBJ2-7, with 7 bases lining up with TRBD2. The V gene end was trimmed by 8 bases and the J gene end by 2 bases; junction bases not matched to a gene: 6. The CDR3 length is 13 residues. For the CDR3, the DNA is TGTGCCAGCTTGGGGGGGGGAACCTACGAGCAGTACTTC. Its translation: CASLGGGTYEQYF.

The J gene is TRBJ2-2, the V gene TRBV5-8; unclear D gene. V was shortened by 2 bases and J by 1 base, with 9 bases between the two germline ends. The CDR3 length is 15 residues. In germline, CDR1 is SGHTS, CDR2 YDEGEE. The CDR3 protein is CASSFDFLNTGELFF. CDR3 in DNA: TGTGCCAGCAGCTTTGACTTCCTGAACACCGGGGAGCTGTTTTTT.

The chain combines TRBV7-9 with TRBJ2-7; possible D gene TRBD2, 6 bases. Looked up from germline, CDR1 is SEHNR and CDR2 is FQNEAQ (reference sequence). The V end was cut by 4 bases, the J end by 2 bases, with 12 bases between. CDR3 size: 14 residues. The DNA of the CDR3 is TGTGCCAGCAGCTCCGGGACTTTTCCCTACGAGCAGTACTTC. It is translated as CASSSGTFPYEQYF. The variable domain in full, completed from reference TRBV7-9 and TRBJ2-7, reads DTGVSQNPRHKITKRGQNVTFRCDPISEHNRLYWYRQTLGQGPEFLTYFQNEAQLEKSRLLSDRFSAERPKGSFSTLEIQRTEQGDSAMYLCASSSGTFPYEQYFGPGTRLTVT.

This clone was observed a few times. The V and J genes are TRBV4-3 and TRBJ1-3; D gene uncertain. V dropped 0 bases and J dropped 4 bases, with 13 bases sitting between them. Looked up from germline, CDR1 is LGHNA and CDR2 is YSLEER. The CDR3 loop spans 16 amino acids. The CDR3 sequence: CASSQDYPAPGNTIYF. In nucleotides, the CDR3 is TGCGCCAGCAGCCAAGATTATCCGGCCCCCGGAAACACCATATATTTT.

V is TRBV7-9 and J is TRBJ2-1; the D is unclear. This CDR3 contains 14 residues. Per the germline V gene, CDR1 is SEHNR and CDR2 is FQNEAQ (reference sequence). Trimming removed 0 bases at V and 9 bases at J, with 12 bases between. Written as DNA, the CDR3 is TGTGCCAGCAGCTTAGCCCCGCCTGTGGCTGAGCAGTTCTTC. It yields the protein CASSLAPPVAEQFF.

The rearrangement uses TRBV7-2 and TRBJ2-2; D unresolved. CDR1 and CDR2 (germline): SGHTA, FQGNSA. V lost 5 bases to trimming and J lost 5 bases, with 18 bases between them. The CDR3 contains 16 residues. CDR3 loop: CASSAVGPLVTGELFF. The CDR3 DNA follows: TGTGCCAGCAGCGCAGTGGGCCCTTTGGTTACCGGGGAGCTGTTTTTT.

About this clone: At the DNA level, this CDR3 is encoded by other sequences in the same sample as well. The genes are TRBV5-1 and TRBJ2-6, with D maybe TRBD1 (5 bases). The germline CDR1 and CDR2 sequences are SGHRS and YFSETQ. The CDR3 extends over 17 amino acids. The V and J ends lost 3 bases and 4 bases respectively, with 17 bases between them. As DNA, the CDR3 is TGCGCCAGCAGCTCTCGTAGGGGTGGGCCGGGGGCCAACGTCCTGACTTTC. Encoded protein: CASSSRRGGPGANVLTF. The full variable domain, with the rest looked up from reference TRBV5-1 and TRBJ2-6, is KAGVTQTPRYLIKTRGQQVTLSCSPISGHRSVSWYQQTPGQGLQFLFEYFSETQRNKGNFPGRFSGRQFSNSRSEMNVSTLELGDSALYLCASSSRRGGPGANVLTFGAGSRLTVL.

V and J are TRBV4-1 and TRBJ1-5; no clear D. There are 15 residues in the CDR3. With 0 bases removed from V and 2 bases from J, the gap between germline ends came to 8 bases. From germline, CDR1 is MGHRA and CDR2 YSYEKL. The CDR3 DNA reads TGCGCCAGCAGCCAAGATCTCTACGGCAATCAGCCCCAGCATTTT. Translating it yields CASSQDLYGNQPQHF.

The chain combines TRBV10-3 with TRBJ1-5; no definite D call. Between the trimmed V and J ends, which lost 2 bases and 1 base, there was a span of 9 bases. The germline CDR1 and CDR2 sequences are ENHRY and SYGVKD. The CDR3 runs to 15 residues. The CDR3 here is CAISEGQSSNQPQHF. The CDR3 DNA reads as TGTGCCATCAGTGAGGGTCAGTCCAGCAATCAGCCCCAGCATTTT.

This rearrangement joins TRBV18 to TRBJ1-1, with D unresolved. The germline gives CDR1 KGHSH, CDR2 LQKENI. This CDR3 region has 12 residues. The V end lost 4 bases, the J end lost 7 bases, and 10 bases lay between the germline ends. The CDR3 protein is CASSQGEIEAFF. The DNA for the CDR3 is TGTGCCAGCTCACAGGGAGAGATTGAAGCTTTCTTT.

The genes are TRBV19 and TRBJ1-5, with D uncertain. V lost 3 bases and J 1 base, leaving 4 bases between the germline ends. The CDR3 consists of 13 residues. The germline gives CDR1 LNHDA, CDR2 SQIVND (reference sequence). The CDR3, as DNA: TGTGCCAGTAGTATTTCGAGCAATCAGCCCCAGCATTTT. It encodes CASSISSNQPQHF.

The chain is built from TRBV7-3 and TRBJ2-2, with D maybe TRBD1 (5 bases). There are 14 residues in the CDR3. V lost 3 bases, J lost 6 bases, and 11 bases lay in between. Germline CDR1 reads SGHTA; CDR2 reads FQGTGA. The CDR3: CASSFSGLPGELFF. The CDR3 DNA sequence: TGTGCCAGCAGCTTCTCAGGGTTACCCGGGGAGCTGTTTTTT.

This clone showed up just once. V usage is TRBV7-9 and J usage is TRBJ2-1; TRBD2 aligns across 7 bases. CDR1 SEHNR and CDR2 FQNEAQ come from the germline V gene (reference sequence). The junction had 4 bases not matched to a gene; V was cut back by 1 base and J by 4 bases. This CDR3 is 15 amino acids long. In DNA, the CDR3 is TGTGCCAGCAGCTTAGAGCTAGCGGAATACAATGAGCAGTTCTTC. Its translation: CASSLELAEYNEQFF.

This sequence joins TRBV27 and TRBJ2-5; the D gene is possibly TRBD1 (5 bases). This CDR3 spans 17 amino acids. The V end lost 1 base, the J end lost 2 bases, and 17 bases lay between the germline ends. CDR1 is MNHEY and CDR2 is SMNVEV in the germline V gene (reference sequence). CDR3 in amino acids: CASSLLPPSDRQETQYF. CDR3 in DNA: TGTGCCAGCAGTTTATTACCCCCCTCCGACAGACAAGAGACCCAGTACTTC.

This clone was seen a few times. The chain recombines TRBV10-3 with TRBJ1-3; 8 bases are a match to TRBD1. This CDR3 comprises 15 residues. Trimming took 5 bases from V and 4 from J; bases not matched to a gene: 7. The germline V gene encodes CDR1 ENHRY and CDR2 SYGVKD. CDR3 in DNA: TGTGCCATCAGTCCTGGACAGGGTAGGGGAAACACCATATATTTT. Its protein product is CAISPGQGRGNTIYF.

The genes are TRBV29-1 and TRBJ2-3; D is ambiguous. The V end lost 4 bases, the J end lost 4 bases, and 12 bases lay between the germline ends. In germline, CDR1 is SQVTM, CDR2 ANQGSEA. The CDR3 runs to 13 residues. DNA of the CDR3: TGCAGCGTTGCTGGGATAAGCGCAGATACGCAGTATTTT. This translates into CSVAGISADTQYF.

J is TRBJ2-3 and V is TRBV5-8, with no clear D. The ends were cut back, 2 bases at V and 0 bases at J, with 10 bases in the middle. Germline loops: CDR1 SGHTS, CDR2 YDEGEE. CDR3 length: 15 residues. In DNA form, the CDR3 reads TGTGCCAGCAGCTTCGGCCAGCTTAGCACAGATACGCAGTATTTT. It encodes CASSFGQLSTDTQYF.

V and J are TRBV7-9 and TRBJ1-5, with a weak D call TRBD1 (5 bases). Germline values: CDR1 SEHNR, CDR2 FQNEAQ (reference sequence). This CDR3 has 13 amino acids. Trimming shortened V by 2 bases and J by 4 bases, and 6 bases separated the two germline ends. The CDR3 DNA follows: TGTGCCAGCAGCTTATCAGGGAATCAGCCCCAGCATTTT. The encoded protein is CASSLSGNQPQHF.

The chain recombines TRBV6-6 with TRBJ1-2; 11 positions match TRBD1. V was clipped by 5 bases and J by 8 bases; unmatched bases: 7. CDR3 size: 14 residues. Germline loops: CDR1 MNHNY, CDR2 SVGAGI (reference sequence). CDR3 residues: CASSPSRTGGGYTF. CDR3 in DNA: TGTGCCAGCAGTCCCTCGCGGACAGGGGGCGGCTACACCTTC.

The chain recombines TRBV15 with TRBJ1-4, with D possibly matching TRBD1 (5 bases). V dropped 5 bases and J dropped 8 bases, with 18 bases sitting between them. Looked up from germline, CDR1 is LNHNV and CDR2 is YYDKDF (reference sequence). There are 15 residues in the CDR3. The CDR3 DNA reads TGTGCCACCAGCTCCGGGGGGGATGTGGAGGAAAAACTGTTTTTT. Encoded protein: CATSSGGDVEEKLFF.

Turning to this clone: One junction end disagrees with the germline gene, perhaps due to a read error. The CDR3 loop is CAGSSPGRSYNEQFF. CDR3 in DNA: TGTGCCGGCAGCTCCCCGGGACGGTCTTACAATGAGCAGTTCTTC. This rearrangement joins TRBV7-8 to TRBJ2-1; D may correspond to TRBD1 or TRBD2 (5 bases each). Germline CDR1 SGHVS, CDR2 FQNEAQ. The CDR3 length is 15 residues.

The chain joins TRBV23-1 to TRBJ2-3; TRBD2 is a possible D gene (5 bases). TRBV23-1 is marked as an open reading frame, function uncertain. This CDR3 contains 16 residues. The germline V and J ends were trimmed by 0 bases and 6 bases, with 16 bases remaining between them. The CDR3 DNA is TGCGCCAGCAGTCAATCGCGGGCTAGTGGGTACGATACGCAGTATTTT. Translating gives CASSQSRASGYDTQYF.

The chain links TRBV18 to TRBJ2-1; D might be TRBD1 (6 bases). Germline CDR1 is KGHSH and CDR2 is LQKENI. This CDR3 has 13 amino acids. Trimming cost V 2 bases and J 8 bases, with 10 bases left between them. The CDR3 region is CASSPGGIDEQFF. The CDR3 nucleotides read TGTGCCAGCTCACCAGGGGGCATCGATGAGCAGTTCTTC.

This chain uses TRBV6-1 with TRBJ1-4; tentative D call: TRBD1 (5 bases). CDR3 size: 14 residues. Germline-derived CDR1 and CDR2 are MNHNS and SASEGT. Trimming took 2 bases from V and 8 from J, leaving 12 bases between them. In DNA form, the CDR3 reads TGTGCCAGCAGTGAATTGCCGGGGGGGGAAAAACTGTTTTTT. It codes for CASSELPGGEKLFF.

This chain links TRBV12-3 or TRBV12-4 with TRBJ1-2, with 8 bases lining up with TRBD1. Trimming took 2 bases from V and 4 from J; bases not matched to a gene: 0. The CDR3 is made up of 13 amino acids. Here the CDR3 DNA reads TGTGCCAGCAGTTTACAGGGGGCCTATGGCTACACCTTC. Protein product: CASSLQGAYGYTF.

The J gene is TRBJ2-2, the V gene TRBV24-1; 9 positions match TRBD1. CDR1 and CDR2 (germline): KGHDR, SFDVKD. After removal of 2 bases from V and 5 bases from J, the junction contained 5 bases not matched to a gene. This CDR3 spans 16 amino acids. The CDR3 nucleotides are TGTGCCACCAGTGATTCGGGACAGGGAGAGACCGGGGAGCTGTTTTTT. As protein: CATSDSGQGETGELFF.